The next 24 T cell receptor beta chains were all read from a single sample in a study of cytomegalovirus exposure and HLA in healthy donors. The PCR ran on 60 Vbeta and 13 Jbeta primers. Some clones are missing from TCRdb's copy, which holds only in-frame ones; the method was immunoSEQ multiplex PCR. The profile shows 120,000 or so clones, 70% to 80% of them singletons. Material: PBMCs. The receptors were gathered from a woman in her fifties or sixties in good health and CMV-seropositive.

V gene TRBV28 combines with J gene TRBJ1-5; a weak D match, TRBD1 (6 bases). Germline values: CDR1 MDHEN, CDR2 SYDVKM. Deletions cut 3 bases from V and 6 bases from J, with 30 bases between. The CDR3 is made up of 20 amino acids. Here the CDR3 reads CASSLRGGRGYRRGFQPQHF. The CDR3, as DNA: TGTGCCAGCAGTTTGCGCGGGGGGCGGGGGTATAGAAGGGGCTTTCAGCCCCAGCATTTT.

The J gene is TRBJ1-4, the V gene TRBV21-1; the tabulated D call, TRBD1, remains unverified against the DNA. TRBV21-1 is noted as a pseudogene. CDR3 length equals 15 residues. For the CDR3, the DNA is TGTGCCAGCAGCAGCACAGGCGCCACTAATGAAAAACTGTTTTTT. Protein: CASSSTGATNEKLFF.

This clone was counted between two and nine times. The chain uses TRBV30 and TRBJ1-2, with 7 bases identical to TRBD1. The germline V gene has CDR1 GTSNPN and CDR2 SVGIG (reference sequence). V dropped 2 bases and J dropped 0; count of bases not matched to a gene: 6. The CDR3 has 15 amino acids. CDR3 in amino acids: CAWSNPDRTNYGYTF. The CDR3 DNA follows: TGTGCCTGGAGTAACCCGGACAGGACTAACTATGGCTACACCTTC.

The genes are TRBV4-1 and TRBJ1-2; 9 bases line up with TRBD1. Germline V gene sequence: CDR1 MGHRA, CDR2 YSYEKL. This CDR3 has 16 residues. Trimming cost V 4 bases and J 5 bases; bases outside gene matches: 11. The CDR3 sequence is CASSPNNRDRVYGYTF. The CDR3 bases are TGCGCCAGCAGCCCAAACAACCGGGACAGGGTATATGGCTACACCTTC.

The chain has TRBV7-2 and TRBJ2-6; D unclear. V dropped 5 bases and J dropped 2 bases, with 10 bases sitting between them. Germline V gene lookup returns CDR1 SGHTA and CDR2 FQGNSA. The CDR3 length is 15 residues. In DNA, the CDR3 is TGTGCCAGCAGCCGCCGGCTAGCTGGGGCCAACGTCCTGACTTTC. It translates to CASSRRLAGANVLTF.

The chain links TRBV5-4 to TRBJ1-6; D ambiguous. The germline gives CDR1 SGHNT, CDR2 YYREEE (reference sequence). The CDR3 extends over 15 amino acids. V was pared by 0 bases and J by 6 bases, with 10 bases between. CDR3 loop: CASSLEGEVNSPLHF. The CDR3 DNA reads as TGTGCCAGCAGCTTGGAGGGAGAGGTTAATTCACCCCTCCACTTT.

The chain uses TRBV9 and TRBJ1-1; D might be TRBD1 (6 bases). The CDR3 extends over 14 amino acids. The V end was cut by 3 bases, the J end by 3 bases, with 12 bases between. Germline CDR1 SGDLS, CDR2 YYNGEE. The CDR3 DNA reads as TGTGCCAGCAGCGCGGGAGGGGGGTACACTGAAGCTTTCTTT. It is translated as CASSAGGGYTEAFF.

The V call is TRBV7-2, the J call TRBJ2-1, with 8 bases lining up with TRBD1. Germline V gene sequence: CDR1 SGHTA, CDR2 FQGNSA. The CDR3 totals 14 residues. The J segment lost 9 bases and the V segment lost 4 bases, leaving 8 bases of the junction unmatched. CDR3 coding DNA: TGTGCCAGCAGCTCCCGGGACAGGAGTAGTGAGCAGTTCTTC. It yields the protein CASSSRDRSSEQFF. The full variable domain, rest sourced from reference TRBV7-2 and TRBJ2-1, is GAGVSQSPSNKVTEKGKDVELRCDPISGHTALYWYRQSLGQGLEFLIYFQGNSAPDKSGLPSDRFSAERTGGSVSTLTIQRTQQEDSAVYLCASSSRDRSSEQFFGPGTRLTVL.

V gene TRBV29-1 combines with J gene TRBJ1-1, with unresolved D. The V gene lost 0 bases and the J gene lost 11 bases, with 16 bases spanning the gap. Per the germline V gene, CDR1 is SQVTM and CDR2 is ANQGSEA. The CDR3 totals 13 residues. The CDR3 bases are TGCAGCGTTGAAGATCTGGCGGGCGACCCGGCTTTCTTT. It is translated as CSVEDLAGDPAFF.

This rearrangement joins TRBV27 to TRBJ1-4; D unresolved. V lost 1 base and J lost 8, with 14 bases in between. The CDR3 covers 15 residues. Germline CDR1 MNHEY, CDR2 SMNVEV (reference sequence). The CDR3 loop reads CASSLLYAAGEKLFF. DNA for the CDR3: TGTGCCAGCAGTTTATTATATGCAGCAGGAGAAAAACTGTTTTTT.

This chain connects TRBV19 to TRBJ1-1; D perhaps matches TRBD1 (5 bases). With 1 base removed from V and 5 bases from J, the gap between germline ends came to 8 bases. The CDR3 consists of 13 residues. Germline CDR1 is LNHDA and CDR2 is SQIVND (reference sequence). The CDR3 sequence is CASSIAGVTEAFF. CDR3 DNA sequence: TGTGCCAGTAGTATAGCGGGGGTGACTGAAGCTTTCTTT.

This clone was detected a few times. This chain links TRBV13 with TRBJ1-4; 7 positions match TRBD1. From germline, CDR1 is PRHDT and CDR2 FYEKMQ (reference sequence). With V trimmed by 0 bases and J by 5 bases, 3 bases remained unmatched. The CDR3 sequence is 15 residues long. The CDR3, as DNA: TGTGCCAGCAGCTTAGGGACAGGGAAGAATGAAAAACTGTTTTTT. It specifies CASSLGTGKNEKLFF. Variable domain in full (rest from reference TRBV13 and TRBJ1-4): AAGVIQSPRHLIKEKRETATLKCYPIPRHDTVYWYQQGPGQDPQFLISFYEKMQSDKGSIPDRFSAQQFSDYHSELNMSSLELGDSALYFCASSLGTGKNEKLFFGSGTQLSVL.

This clone has a handful of counts. The J gene is TRBJ2-7, the V gene TRBV10-1; 8 nucleotides line up with TRBD1. Germline loops: CDR1 WNHNN, CDR2 SYGVQD (reference sequence). This CDR3 is built from 13 residues. V lost 2 bases, J lost 3 bases, and 0 bases stayed unmatched. The CDR3 DNA follows: TGCGCCAGCAGTGAGGGACAGGGCTACGAGCAGTACTTC. Its protein product is CASSEGQGYEQYF.

The genes are TRBV27 and TRBJ2-5, with a weak D call TRBD1 (5 bases). The CDR3 contains 14 residues. With 3 bases removed from V and 2 bases from J, the gap between germline ends came to 10 bases. Germline CDR1 is MNHEY and CDR2 is SMNVEV (reference sequence). The CDR3 sequence: CASSFFGQQETQYF. In DNA form, the CDR3 reads TGTGCCAGCAGTTTTTTTGGACAACAAGAGACCCAGTACTTC.

The rearrangement joins TRBV28 to TRBJ2-5; 7 nucleotides match TRBD2. The trim removed 6 bases at V and 7 bases at J, leaving 2 bases unmatched. The germline V gene has CDR1 MDHEN and CDR2 SYDVKM. The length of the CDR3 is 11 residues. DNA of the CDR3: TGTGCCAGCAGGGGGGGGTGGACCCAGTACTTC. The encoded protein is CASRGGWTQYF.

This clone showed up just a few times. The chain uses TRBV2 and TRBJ2-3; 13 bases match TRBD2. Trimming took 8 bases from V and 2 from J; bases not matched to a gene: 10. Germline V gene lookup returns CDR1 SNHLY and CDR2 FYNNEI. The CDR3 sequence is 17 residues long. CDR3 in DNA: TGTGCCAGCCGCGGGGGACTAGCGGGACGCTACACAGATACGCAGTATTTT. Protein product: CASRGGLAGRYTDTQYF. Full variable domain (missing parts from reference TRBV2 and TRBJ2-3): EPEVTQTPSHQVTQMGQEVILRCVPISNHLYFYWYRQILGQKVEFLVSFYNNEISEKSEIFDDQFSVERPDGSNFTLKIRSTKLEDSAMYFCASRGGLAGRYTDTQYFGPGTRLTVL.

The rearrangement joins TRBV5-4 to TRBJ1-2; D possibly corresponds to TRBD1 (6 bases). The germline gives CDR1 SGHNT, CDR2 YYREEE (reference sequence). This CDR3 has 15 amino acids. The V and J ends lost 4 bases and 3 bases respectively, with 16 bases between them. The CDR3: CASSPRGGADYGYTF. The CDR3 nucleotides are TGTGCCAGCAGCCCCCGAGGGGGAGCTGACTATGGCTACACCTTC.

CDR3 region: CASSWSTREQYF. The CDR3, as DNA: TGTGCCAGCAGCTGGTCAACGCGCGAGCAGTACTTC. The chain is built from TRBV7-2 and TRBJ2-7; unclear D gene. The CDR3 loop spans 12 amino acids. V was cut by 4 bases and J by 6 bases, with 10 bases left in between. In germline, CDR1 is SGHTA, CDR2 FQGNSA.

There are a few counts of this clone. The chain carries TRBV30 and TRBJ2-1; a possible D gene is TRBD1 (6 bases). Looked up from germline, CDR1 is GTSNPN and CDR2 is SVGIG (reference sequence). The V end lost 4 bases, the J end lost 5 bases, and 9 bases lay between the germline ends. This CDR3 comprises 12 residues. CDR3 in amino acids: CAWNTGNNEQFF. DNA of the CDR3: TGTGCCTGGAACACAGGGAACAATGAGCAGTTCTTC.

In this sample, this clone turned up a few times. The rearrangement joins TRBV6-6 to TRBJ2-1; no reliable D call. The CDR3 loop spans 12 amino acids. Germline V gives CDR1 MNHNY, CDR2 SVGAGI (reference sequence). Deletions cut 6 bases from V and 5 bases from J, with 8 bases between. The CDR3 region is CASRVANNEQFF. The CDR3 region has the DNA TGTGCCAGCAGGGTAGCAAACAATGAGCAGTTCTTC.

The V call is TRBV18, the J call TRBJ1-1; 9 bases map to TRBD1. The ends lost 6 bases at V and 3 bases at J; junction bases unmatched: 8. This CDR3 has 15 residues. CDR1 KGHSH and CDR2 LQKENI come from the germline V gene. CDR3 loop: CASSPDRGRDTEAFF. The CDR3, as DNA: TGTGCCAGCTCTCCGGACAGGGGACGAGACACTGAAGCTTTCTTT.

The chain is built from TRBV5-1 and TRBJ1-1; TRBD1 might be the D (6 bases). Trimming shortened V by 0 bases and J by 4 bases, and 16 bases separated the two germline ends. Per germline, CDR1 SGHRS and CDR2 YFSETQ. This CDR3 spans 16 amino acids. DNA for the CDR3: TGCGCCAGCAGCTTGGCCCCCGGGGGGCTGAGCACTGAAGCTTTCTTT. Protein product: CASSLAPGGLSTEAFF.

The V gene is TRBV30, the J gene TRBJ1-4; D is uncertain. Looked up from germline, CDR1 is GTSNPN and CDR2 is SVGIG (reference sequence). CDR3 length: 13 residues. V was pared by 2 bases and J by 8 bases, with 12 bases between. The CDR3 loop reads CAWSRNSGEKLFF. The CDR3 DNA is TGTGCCTGGAGTAGAAACTCGGGGGAAAAACTGTTTTTT.

This clone was counted only a few times. The chain joins TRBV28 to TRBJ1-1; D is unclear. Germline CDR1 reads MDHEN; CDR2 reads SYDVKM. The V end was cut by 0 bases, the J end by 2 bases, with 7 bases between. The CDR3 extends over 14 amino acids. In nucleotides, the CDR3 is TGTGCCAGCAGTTTATGGCAGGTTAACACTGAAGCTTTCTTT. Translation: CASSLWQVNTEAFF.